Listed below are T cell receptor beta chains from one sample, sequenced in a study of shared clonotypes between healthy human individuals. Some clones are missing from TCRdb's copy, which holds only in-frame ones; the method was immunoSEQ multiplex PCR. The table shows some 200,000 clones, with 50% to 75% occurring only once. The sample was memory CD4+ T cells sorted from blood. These receptor sequences come from a man aged 25-40 years in good health. CDR3s include the opening cysteine and the closing phenylalanine or tryptophan. The order of the fields is J gene, clone size, V gene, D gene, CDR3 DNA, CDR3 protein. A D gene is named only where the DNA matches it firmly. The size entry is marked missing in some rows and otherwise reads once, few, many or a size class.

TRBJ2-7 | . | TRBV11-2 | . | TGTGCCAGCAGCCCCCGAGCGAATTCCTACGAGCAGTACTTC | CASSPRANSYEQYF
TRBJ1-1 | few | TRBV6-5 | . | TGTGCCAGCAGTTATTTAGACAGCACCCTGAACACTGAAGCTTTCTTT | CASSYLDSTLNTEAFF
TRBJ1-1 | . | TRBV15 | TRBD1 | TGTGCCACCAGGGGACAGGGGTCGCCTGAAGCTTTCTTT | CATRGQGSPEAFF
TRBJ2-5 | once | TRBV4-3 | TRBD2 | TGCGCCAGCAGCCAAGGGGGAGGGGACTCTGAAGAGACCCAGTACTTC | CASSQGGGDSEETQYF
TRBJ2-7 | . | TRBV5-1 | . | TGCGCCAGCAGCAATCCGGGATATACAACCTACGAGCAGTACTTC | CASSNPGYTTYEQYF
TRBJ2-5 | . | TRBV10-3 | . | TGTGCCATCAGCCCGGGACAACAAGAGACCCAGTACTTC | CAISPGQQETQYF
TRBJ1-5 | . | TRBV6-1 | . | TGTGCCAGCAGTGAACTTGGACCCGATAGCAATCAGCCCCAGCATTTT | CASSELGPDSNQPQHF
TRBJ2-3 | . | TRBV27 | . | TGTGCCAGCCGGAAAGAGGGGAAACGGACAGATACGCAGTATTTT | CASRKEGKRTDTQYF
TRBJ1-1 | . | TRBV19 | TRBD1 | TGTGCCAGTAGTGTCGCCAACAGGGGGCGAGGCACTGAAGCTTTCTTT | CASSVANRGRGTEAFF
TRBJ1-5 | . | TRBV7-2 | . | TGTGCCAGCAGCTTAAGGACAGTGGGACAGCCCCAGCATTTT | CASSLRTVGQPQHF